Below are 9 T cell receptor beta chains sequenced from a single sample in a study of T cell repertoires in ileal Crohn's disease (dated 2019 in TCRdb). The library relied on the immunoSEQ multiplex PCR assay. The clones in this table, taken by TCRdb from immuneACCESS, are in-frame only. Not every clone is retained; where verified, under half of the shortfall comes from an unresolved V gene, and the cause of the rest is unknown. The sample contains more than 12,000 clones, roughly 78% of them found a single time. The top ten clones comprise approximately 17% of the sample. Sequencing was done on a sample of ileal tissue. All receptors come from an adult with Crohn's disease.

J is TRBJ1-3 and V is TRBV27, with D possibly TRBD1 on 5 matching bases. CDR3 length: 15 amino acids. In germline, CDR1 is MNHEY, CDR2 SMNVEV (reference sequence). V lost 2 bases and J 3 bases, leaving 11 bases between the germline ends. The CDR3 region has the DNA TGTGCCAGCAGTTTAACAGGACGTCTTGGAAACACCATATATTTT. Translating it yields CASSLTGRLGNTIYF.

The chain employs TRBV19 and TRBJ2-5; 8 bases match TRBD1. The CDR3 totals 15 residues. Germline-derived CDR1 and CDR2 are LNHDA and SQIVND (reference sequence). With V trimmed by 2 bases and J by 4 bases, 6 bases remained unmatched. DNA for the CDR3: TGTGCCAGTAGTATACAGGGGGCGTCTGGAGAGACCCAGTACTTC. Amino acids: CASSIQGASGETQYF.

The genes are TRBV5-4 and TRBJ2-1; possibly TRBD1 for D (6 bases). The CDR3 has 16 amino acids. The germline V and J ends were trimmed by 2 bases and 4 bases, with 16 bases remaining between them. Germline-derived CDR1 and CDR2 are SGHNT and YYREEE (reference sequence). The CDR3 region has the DNA TGTGCCAGCAGCTTTGGTAGTGGACAGAATTACAATGAGCAGTTCTTC. Its translation is CASSFGSGQNYNEQFF.

By frequency in the sample, this clone is medium-sized. This CDR3 is CASSTGDSNQPQHF. Written as DNA, the CDR3 is TGTGCCAGCTCTACAGGGGATAGCAATCAGCCCCAGCATTTT. J is TRBJ1-5 and V is TRBV10-3; 7 bases are shared with TRBD1. The germline gives CDR1 ENHRY, CDR2 SYGVKD. With V trimmed by 10 bases and J by 0 bases, 6 bases remained unmatched. This CDR3 comprises 14 residues.

CDR3 DNA sequence: TGTGCCAGCAGCCCGGGACTAGCGGGAGGCCGATCCTACAATGAGCAGTTCTTC. Translation: CASSPGLAGGRSYNEQFF. The chain is built from TRBV7-9 and TRBJ2-1; TRBD2 aligns across 15 bases. Germline values: CDR1 SEHNR, CDR2 FQNEAQ (reference sequence). The CDR3 totals 18 residues. The ends lost 5 bases at V and 1 base at J; junction bases unmatched: 6.

The chain joins TRBV5-1 to TRBJ2-5, with 7 bases that match TRBD2. J lost 4 bases, V lost 0 bases, and 12 bases had no gene match. The CDR3 sequence is 17 residues long. Germline loops: CDR1 SGHRS, CDR2 YFSETQ. CDR3 nucleotides: TGCGCCAGCAGCTTGGGTTATGGGGCGGGAGAAGCAGAGACCCAGTACTTC. This codes for CASSLGYGAGEAETQYF.

This chain joins TRBV5-1 and TRBJ2-1, with TRBD2 identical over 14 bases. Germline CDR1 and CDR2: SGHRS and YFSETQ. V gave up 4 bases and J gave up 7 bases; unmatched junction bases: 4. The CDR3 runs 15 residues. CDR3 DNA: TGCGCCAGCAGCCCCGGGACTAGCGGGAGAAATGAGCAGTTCTTC. It yields the protein CASSPGTSGRNEQFF.

V usage is TRBV6-5 and J usage is TRBJ2-7, with TRBD1 identical over 8 bases. The length of the CDR3 is 15 residues. V was pared by 6 bases and J by 2 bases, with 9 bases of the junction left unmatched. Looked up from germline, CDR1 is MNHEY and CDR2 is SVGAGI. CDR3 bases: TGTGCCAGCAGCGACACAGGGGGAGGTCCCTACGAGCAGTACTTC. Protein product: CASSDTGGGPYEQYF.

V usage is TRBV18 and J usage is TRBJ1-2; D is perhaps TRBD1 (6 bases). Per the germline V gene, CDR1 is KGHSH and CDR2 is LQKENI. The V end was cut by 2 bases, the J end by 7 bases, with 8 bases between. This CDR3 contains 12 residues. The CDR3 is CASSPKGVGYTF. CDR3 sequence (DNA): TGTGCCAGCTCACCAAAGGGGGTTGGCTACACCTTC.